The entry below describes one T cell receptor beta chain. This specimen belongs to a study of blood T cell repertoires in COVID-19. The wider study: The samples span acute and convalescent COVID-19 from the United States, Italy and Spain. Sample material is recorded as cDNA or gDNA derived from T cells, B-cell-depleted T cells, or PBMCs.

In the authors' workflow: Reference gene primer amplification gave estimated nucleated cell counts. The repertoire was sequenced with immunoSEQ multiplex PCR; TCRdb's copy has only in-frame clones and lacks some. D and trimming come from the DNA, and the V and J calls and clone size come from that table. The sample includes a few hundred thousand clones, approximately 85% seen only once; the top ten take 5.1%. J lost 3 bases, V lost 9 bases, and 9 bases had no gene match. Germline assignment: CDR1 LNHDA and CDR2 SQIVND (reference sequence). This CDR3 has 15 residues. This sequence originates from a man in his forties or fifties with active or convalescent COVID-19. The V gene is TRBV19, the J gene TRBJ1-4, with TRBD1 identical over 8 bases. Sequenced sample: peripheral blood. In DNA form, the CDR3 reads TGTGCCAGCTCAGTGCAGGGGGCGTCTAATGAAAAACTGTTTTTT. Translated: CASSVQGASNEKLFF. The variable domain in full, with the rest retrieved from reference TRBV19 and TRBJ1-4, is DGGITQSPKYLFRKEGQNVTLSCEQNLNHDAMYWYRQDPGQGLRLIYYSQIVNDFQKGDIAEGYSVSREKKESFPLTVTSAQKNPTAFYLCASSVQGASNEKLFFGSGTQLSVL.